This T cell receptor (beta chain) was found in a study of identical twins. This clonotype was counted many times. Using its own MiXCR run on the 5' RACE reads, TCRdb lists one record per CDR3 protein. The table shows approximately 220,000 distinct CDR3 sequences, with approximately 8% occurring only once. Trimming at V came to 3 bases and at J to 3 bases, leaving 14 bases not matched to a gene. CDR3 length: 18 residues. Germline lookup yields CDR1 SGHTA and CDR2 FQGTGA. This sample was also put to use in a study of yellow fever vaccine responses in identical twins.

J is TRBJ2-1 and V is TRBV7-3; 7 bases are shared with TRBD1. The sequenced sample consisted of CD8+ T cells sorted from blood. This receptor was obtained from a woman between 18 and 30 years old in good health. The CDR3 reads CASSLRGPLPSGYNEQFF. The DNA for the CDR3 is TGTGCCAGCAGCTTGAGGGGGCCCCTACCTTCAGGCTACAATGAGCAGTTCTTC.